This T cell receptor beta chain comes out of a study of siplizumab effects on memory and regulatory T cells. Each sample contributed some 96,000 TCR templates to the assay. TCRdb keeps only in-frame clones here, not all; method: immunoSEQ multiplex PCR. Of about 100,000 clones in the sample, about 94% were seen once. Details on this clone: Its specificity is not known.

The germline V gene encodes CDR1 SGHTA and CDR2 FQGTGA. Trimming stripped 3 bases from V and 7 bases from J, with 12 bases between. This CDR3 has 14 amino acids. Study results and limitations: About 80-97% of proliferating CD4+ or CD8+ clones had no assignable naive or memory phenotype. The study found naive T cells seemingly more diverse than memory cells and seemingly major alloresponse contributors.

The sequenced sample consisted of non-Treg CD4+ T cells sorted from blood. The chain carries TRBV7-3 and TRBJ1-4; D remains ambiguous. The TCR comes from a human donor in good health. CDR3 DNA sequence: TGTGCCAGCAGCTTCCAGAGGGTCGGTGAAAAACTGTTTTTT. Its translation: CASSFQRVGEKLFF.